The present entry profiles one T cell receptor (beta chain) with its context. Antigen unknown. Looked up from germline, CDR1 is LNHDA and CDR2 is SQIVND (reference sequence). Trimming at V came to 4 bases and at J to 3 bases, leaving 3 bases not matched to a gene. The CDR3 spans 15 residues. The PCR was carried out with 60 Vbeta primers and 13 Jbeta primers. Sequencing used immunoSEQ multiplex PCR; TCRdb keeps in-frame clones, though not all of them. The profile shows about 120,000 clones, around 80% of them singletons. The data stem from a study of cytomegalovirus exposure and HLA in healthy donors. Study results and limitations: Researchers counted over 150 TCR beta chains as cytomegalovirus-associated. As a later analysis showed, a missense DCLRE1C variant was linked to trimming of TCR beta V- and J-genes. Associated with HLA alleles at 0.05 false discovery rate in a later analysis were some 18,000 TCR beta sequences. In a later analysis, productive TCRs from donors in an Asian-associated ancestry cluster reportedly carried fewer N-insertions than the cohort mean.

This TCR was recovered from a female donor in good health and CMV-seropositive. The sample taken for sequencing was PBMCs. The V gene is TRBV19, the J gene TRBJ2-4; 10 nucleotides match TRBD2. DNA of the CDR3: TGTGCCAGTAGTAGCAGCGGGGGGGTCAAAAACATTCAGTACTTC. Amino acids: CASSSSGGVKNIQYF.